This TCR beta chain appears in the sequencing data of a study of blood T cells in healthy people across ages. Study observations and caveats: Since the PBMCs were unsorted, naive and antigen-experienced cells could not be conclusively compared. Across samples, TCR beta diversity tracked strongly with naive T cell percentage. Per million T cells, the diversity of TCR beta decreased roughly linearly as age advanced.

V dropped 5 bases and J dropped 2 bases, with 10 bases sitting between them. Germline CDR1 reads DFQATT; CDR2 reads SNEGSKA (reference sequence). The CDR3 sequence is 13 residues long. With a J-beta primer mix and a sample-barcoded 5' primer, a second PCR ran about 7 to 12 cycles. Each cDNA molecule was tagged by a template-switch adaptor that had 12 random nucleotides. Via MiXCR, TCRdb re-called the 5' RACE reads, giving one row per CDR3 protein. This table has about 1.5 million distinct CDR3 sequences, approximately 42% appearing once. The table lists this clonotype with a few counts. The antigen remains unidentified.

The TCR was taken from a woman aged 18-35 years in good health. Sequenced material: blood. The chain recombines TRBV20-1 with TRBJ1-3; maybe TRBD1 (5 bases). This CDR3 is CSAADNPGNTIYF. CDR3 in DNA: TGCAGTGCTGCGGACAATCCTGGAAACACCATATATTTT.